A selection of T cell receptor beta chains follows, all from one sample in a study of identical twins. TCRdb redid the calling of the 5' RACE reads with MiXCR, one entry per CDR3 protein. The sample lists 300,000 or so distinct CDR3 sequences; around 9.7% were seen once. This sample was also put to use in a study of yellow fever vaccine responses in identical twins.

Sequencing used CD8+ T cells sorted from blood. The receptors originated from a woman younger than 30 in good health. CDR3s include the opening cysteine and the closing phenylalanine or tryptophan. Each record gives: J gene, V gene, CDR3 protein.

J: TRBJ2-7
V: TRBV20-1
CDR3: CSARRQDHYEQYF

J: TRBJ2-2
V: TRBV10-3
CDR3: CAITSGLANTGELFF

J: TRBJ2-7
V: TRBV3-1
CDR3: CASSQDNSVYYEQYF

J: TRBJ2-7
V: TRBV6-5
CDR3: CASSYAGASAHEQYF

J: TRBJ2-7
V: TRBV27
CDR3: CASTSWTGARMYF

J: TRBJ2-7
V: TRBV12-3/TRBV12-4
CDR3: CASSLKQGPTYEQYF

J: TRBJ2-7
V: TRBV7-2
CDR3: CASSKGLAGVNEQYF

J: TRBJ2-7
V: TRBV7-9
CDR3: CASRPTSGRANEQYF

J: TRBJ1-2
V: TRBV20-1
CDR3: CSARNRSTNYGYTF

J: TRBJ2-5
V: TRBV27
CDR3: CASSLGQGKETQYF

J: TRBJ2-3
V: TRBV27
CDR3: CASSLLASGAITDTQYF

J: TRBJ2-7
V: TRBV28
CDR3: CASSFHGTGGPTYEQYF

J: TRBJ2-1
V: TRBV6-1
CDR3: CASSATELSNEQFF

J: TRBJ2-1
V: TRBV20-1
CDR3: CSARVSGRTDNEQFF

J: TRBJ2-3
V: TRBV20-1
CDR3: CSARRQIINPDTQYF

J: TRBJ1-4
V: TRBV7-8
CDR3: CASSTGRLMNEKLFF

J: TRBJ2-3
V: TRBV25-1
CDR3: CASSELAGDTDTQYF

J: TRBJ2-7
V: TRBV6-2/TRBV6-3
CDR3: CASSGIGSDEQYF

J: TRBJ2-7
V: TRBV28
CDR3: CASSPRGSSYEQYF

J: TRBJ2-7
V: TRBV20-1
CDR3: CSARDPTIGYEQYF

J: TRBJ2-3
V: TRBV5-1
CDR3: CASSLGWRGPTDTQYF

J: TRBJ2-2
V: TRBV4-2
CDR3: CASSQGAANTGELFF

J: TRBJ1-4
V: TRBV2
CDR3: CASSEEATNEKLFF

J: TRBJ2-5
V: TRBV4-1
CDR3: CASSQGGETQYF

J: TRBJ2-5
V: TRBV19
CDR3: CASTGRQQETQYF

J: TRBJ2-7
V: TRBV7-9
CDR3: CASTLNAGYEQYF

J: TRBJ1-2
V: TRBV19
CDR3: CASSTPGTGGVGGYTF

J: TRBJ2-7
V: TRBV7-9
CDR3: CASSLEPYEQYF

J: TRBJ2-1
V: TRBV5-4
CDR3: CASSLDVNEQFF

J: TRBJ1-5
V: TRBV10-3
CDR3: CAISDRSNQPQHF

J: TRBJ1-3
V: TRBV6-1
CDR3: CASSEFGQTSYGNTIYF

J: TRBJ2-1
V: TRBV3-1
CDR3: CATCQEFGLAGGEEQFF

J: TRBJ2-5
V: TRBV24-1
CDR3: CATSDQRVQETQYF

J: TRBJ2-5
V: TRBV19
CDR3: CASSITEQETQYF

J: TRBJ2-3
V: TRBV2
CDR3: CASTLAGGTDTQYF

J: TRBJ2-1
V: TRBV10-3
CDR3: CAISEGNEQFF

J: TRBJ2-1
V: TRBV9
CDR3: CASSVSPVASSYNEQFF

J: TRBJ2-5
V: TRBV12-3/TRBV12-4
CDR3: CASSLPGQNQETQYF

J: TRBJ2-3
V: TRBV29-1
CDR3: CSVPTWEKGTDTQYF

J: TRBJ2-3
V: TRBV27
CDR3: CASSSNLGLAAYTDTQYF

J: TRBJ2-7
V: TRBV4-2
CDR3: CASSLSGAAYEQYF

J: TRBJ2-7
V: TRBV25-1
CDR3: CSQRAYEQYF

J: TRBJ2-1
V: TRBV10-3
CDR3: CATTDTGEQFF

J: TRBJ2-7
V: TRBV20-1
CDR3: CSARDHGDRSSYEQYF

J: TRBJ2-3
V: TRBV12-3/TRBV12-4
CDR3: CASSSPGQGTEADTQYF

J: TRBJ2-3
V: TRBV27
CDR3: CASSSSGLRADTQYF

J: TRBJ2-7
V: TRBV12-5
CDR3: CASGLSGTGSYEQYF

J: TRBJ2-3
V: TRBV20-1
CDR3: CSATRLAGVTQYF